This record looks at one T cell receptor beta chain sequence and its context. The sample is drawn from a study of shared clonotypes between healthy human individuals. V was pared by 7 bases and J by 1 base, with 17 bases between. The CDR3 length is 15 residues. From germline, CDR1 is MDHEN and CDR2 SYDVKM. Terminally differentiated effector memory CD45RA+ cells were excluded from the naive CD8 cells, which were CD45RO-negative and positively selected for CCR7. Measured with immunoSEQ multiplex PCR; TCRdb has only the in-frame clones, and not every one. The sample yields around 2.1 million clones, under 95% seen once.

The rearrangement links TRBV28 to TRBJ2-7; D remains ambiguous. This TCR was recovered from a man younger than 30 in good health. Some clones in this sample may be carry-over from other donors' samples. What was sequenced was naive CD8+ T cells from PBMCs. The CDR3 DNA reads TGTGCCAGCACCCTGACTCGCGGCAGGTCCTACGAGCAGTACTTC. Its protein is CASTLTRGRSYEQYF.